The present TCR beta chain was sequenced within a study of blood T cells in healthy people across ages. Isolated per sample were at least 6 million PBMCs. Next came a second PCR, run for roughly 6 to 11 cycles, which used a sample-barcoded 5' primer along with a J-beta primer mix. Every cDNA molecule carried a tag from a template-switch adaptor bearing 12 random nucleotides. TCRdb used MiXCR to reprocess the 5' RACE reads, holding one entry per CDR3 protein. The sample contains some 1.6 million distinct CDR3 sequences, about 35% of which appear only once. Germline CDR1 reads SEHNR; CDR2 reads FQNEAQ (reference sequence). V was clipped by 7 bases and J by 4 bases; unmatched bases: 7. The CDR3 has 14 amino acids. This clonotype was seen once.

The chain joins TRBV7-9 to TRBJ2-3; 8 bases agree with TRBD1. This TCR was sampled from a young woman in good health. Sequenced material: blood. The chain's CDR3 is CASNRQGWSDTQYF. The CDR3 bases are TGTGCCAGCAACCGACAGGGGTGGTCAGATACGCAGTATTTT. Combining the CDR3 with reference TRBV7-9 and TRBJ2-3 gives the whole variable domain DTGVSQNPRHKITKRGQNVTFRCDPISEHNRLYWYRQTLGQGPEFLTYFQNEAQLEKSRLLSDRFSAERPKGSFSTLEIQRTEQGDSAMYLCASNRQGWSDTQYFGPGTRLTVL.